The next 30 T cell receptor beta chains were all read from a single sample in a study of OX40 agonist ivuxolimab in advanced cancers. TCRdb's copy holds only in-frame clones and misses some; the assay was immunoSEQ multiplex PCR. The table includes over 45,000 clones, approximately 86% detected once. The sequences come from CD4+ or CD8+ T cells sorted from blood, collected in a trial of the OX40 agonist ivuxolimab. Every receptor here comes from an adult with an advanced solid tumor such as melanoma, head and neck, liver or kidney cancer.

The chain uses TRBV19 and TRBJ1-6; TRBD1 is a possible D gene (5 bases). With 5 bases removed from V and 10 bases from J, the gap between germline ends came to 18 bases. The CDR3 runs to 15 residues. Germline values: CDR1 LNHDA, CDR2 SQIVND (reference sequence). The CDR3 nucleotides are TGTGCCAGTAGTGTTGGTGGGGCCGCGGTATCACCCCTCCACTTT. Its protein product is CASSVGGAAVSPLHF.

For the CDR3, the DNA is TGCGCCAGCAGTGAGTCGAAAGGGGCAGTTGAGCAGTACTTC. Translated, it gives CASSESKGAVEQYF. This chain uses TRBV10-1 with TRBJ2-7; the D gene is possibly TRBD1 (5 bases). Trimming removed 0 bases at V and 7 bases at J, with 13 bases between. The germline gives CDR1 WNHNN, CDR2 SYGVQD (reference sequence). This CDR3 is built from 14 residues.

This chain connects TRBV30 to TRBJ1-1, with unresolved D. The germline V and J ends were trimmed by 5 bases and 6 bases, with 16 bases remaining between them. The V gene's germline CDR1 is GTSNPN and CDR2 SVGIG (reference sequence). The CDR3 has 13 residues. The CDR3 bases are TGTGCCTGGGGGCAGGTGGGGTTGCCTGAAGCTTTCTTT. It specifies CAWGQVGLPEAFF.

A single count supports this clone. The rearrangement joins TRBV5-6 to TRBJ1-3; D gene ambiguous. Germline V CDR1 and CDR2: SGHDT, YYEEEE. The CDR3 extends over 15 amino acids. The germline V and J ends were trimmed by 0 bases and 0 bases, with 7 bases remaining between them. The CDR3 DNA reads TGTGCCAGCAGCTTGGGCAGAGCCTCTGGAAACACCATATATTTT. Its protein is CASSLGRASGNTIYF.

J is TRBJ2-5 and V is TRBV12-5; perhaps TRBD2 as D (5 bases). Germline V gene lookup returns CDR1 LGHNT and CDR2 FRNRAP. V was pared by 4 bases and J by 7 bases, with 10 bases between. This CDR3 is 12 amino acids long. CDR3: CASGWTGGTQYF. CDR3 nucleotide sequence: TGTGCTAGTGGTTGGACCGGAGGGACCCAGTACTTC.

The table lists this clone with a few counts. The chain employs TRBV5-1 and TRBJ1-1; 8 bases line up with TRBD1. Trimming took 4 bases from V and 1 from J; bases not matched to a gene: 3. Germline V gives CDR1 SGHRS, CDR2 YFSETQ. This CDR3 is 14 amino acids long. CDR3: CASSTGQGNTEAFF. The CDR3 DNA is TGCGCCAGCAGCACCGGACAGGGGAACACTGAAGCTTTCTTT. The full variable domain, rest sourced from reference TRBV5-1 and TRBJ1-1, is KAGVTQTPRYLIKTRGQQVTLSCSPISGHRSVSWYQQTPGQGLQFLFEYFSETQRNKGNFPGRFSGRQFSNSRSEMNVSTLELGDSALYLCASSTGQGNTEAFFGQGTRLTVV.

This clone has only a few counts. This chain uses TRBV4-1 with TRBJ1-6; D might be TRBD1 (6 bases). This CDR3 has 15 residues. The V end lost 6 bases, the J end lost 0 bases, and 9 bases lay between the germline ends. The V gene's germline CDR1 is MGHRA and CDR2 YSYEKL. DNA for the CDR3: TGCGCCAGCAGGCGACAGGTCTCCTATAATTCACCCCTCCACTTT. This translates into CASRRQVSYNSPLHF.

The rearrangement uses TRBV5-1 and TRBJ2-5, with 10 bases matching TRBD2. Trimming took 5 bases from V and 4 from J; bases not matched to a gene: 8. Germline-derived CDR1 and CDR2 are SGHRS and YFSETQ. CDR3 length: 15 amino acids. Here the CDR3 reads CASRVLSGRLETQYF. The CDR3 DNA is TGCGCCAGCAGAGTACTTAGCGGGAGGCTAGAGACCCAGTACTTC.

The chain joins TRBV11-2 to TRBJ2-4, with no clear D. The CDR3 is 15 amino acids. V was trimmed by 8 bases and J by 0 bases, leaving 14 bases between them. In germline, CDR1 is SGHAT, CDR2 FQNNGV. In DNA, the CDR3 is TGTGCCAGCTCCTCACTAAGGGTAGCCAAAAACATTCAGTACTTC. Translating gives CASSSLRVAKNIQYF. Together with reference TRBV11-2 and TRBJ2-4, the CDR3 gives the full variable domain: EAGVAQSPRYKIIEKRQSVAFWCNPISGHATLYWYQQILGQGPKLLIQFQNNGVVDDSQLPKDRFSAERLKGVDSTLKIQPAKLEDSAVYLCASSSLRVAKNIQYFGAGTRLSVL.

The chain recombines TRBV7-2 with TRBJ1-6; 10 bases are a match to TRBD1. CDR3 length equals 16 residues. After removal of 5 bases from V and 6 bases from J, the junction contained 7 bases not matched to a gene. CDR1 and CDR2 (germline): SGHTA, FQGNSA. CDR3 DNA sequence: TGTGCCAGCAGCCCCAGGGGGACAGGGGCTAATTCACCCCTCCACTTT. Amino acid sequence: CASSPRGTGANSPLHF.

This clone was seen just once. The rearrangement uses TRBV5-4 and TRBJ2-3; 8 nucleotides align to TRBD2. The CDR3 loop spans 14 amino acids. With 5 bases clipped from V and 0 bases from J, the junction kept 2 bases outside the gene matches. CDR1 is SGHNT and CDR2 is YYREEE in the germline V gene (reference sequence). CDR3 amino acids: CASRPSGSTDTQYF. The CDR3 nucleotides read TGTGCCAGCAGACCTAGCGGGAGCACAGATACGCAGTATTTT.

V gene TRBV7-2 combines with J gene TRBJ1-1; the D gene is possibly TRBD1 (6 bases). This CDR3 is 16 amino acids long. V lost 6 bases and J lost 7, with 24 bases in between. In germline, CDR1 is SGHTA, CDR2 FQGNSA. This chain's CDR3 is CASRSSWGPQGGEAFF. CDR3 DNA sequence: TGTGCCAGCAGATCTTCGTGGGGGCCCCAGGGCGGTGAAGCTTTCTTT.

This sequence joins TRBV15 and TRBJ2-5, with no clear D. This CDR3 comprises 12 residues. The ends were cut back, 3 bases at V and 2 bases at J, with 4 bases in the middle. Germline lookup yields CDR1 LNHNV and CDR2 YYDKDF (reference sequence). The CDR3: CATSRRQETQYF. In nucleotides, the CDR3 is TGTGCCACCAGCAGGAGACAAGAGACCCAGTACTTC.

The chain has TRBV9 and TRBJ2-3, with 8 positions matching TRBD1. The germline V gene encodes CDR1 SGDLS and CDR2 YYNGEE. The CDR3 is made up of 18 amino acids. Trimming cost V 0 bases and J 1 base; bases outside gene matches: 10. The CDR3 DNA reads TGTGCCAGCAGCGTAGTGTCCCCAACAGGGGGTGGCACAGATACGCAGTATTTT. Amino acid sequence: CASSVVSPTGGGTDTQYF.

The table lists this clone with a count of one. V and J are TRBV5-1 and TRBJ1-2, with 7 bases that match TRBD1. V shed 3 bases, J shed 0 bases, and the junction held 5 bases outside the gene matches. The germline CDR1 and CDR2 sequences are SGHRS and YFSETQ. The CDR3 contains 15 residues. The CDR3 DNA sequence: TGCGCCAGCAGCTCGCCGGGACAGACTAACTATGGCTACACCTTC. This sequence encodes CASSSPGQTNYGYTF.

The rearrangement links TRBV29-1 to TRBJ2-1, with D possibly TRBD2 on 5 matching bases. Germline assignment: CDR1 SQVTM and CDR2 ANQGSEA. CDR3 length equals 13 residues. Trimming removed 3 bases from V and 5 bases from J, with 11 bases in between. The CDR3 DNA is TGCAGCGTTGATTCTAGCCACCACAATGAGCAGTTCTTC. This codes for CSVDSSHHNEQFF.

The chain has TRBV21-1 and TRBJ2-7. TRBV21-1 is listed as a pseudogene. The CDR3 extends over 17 amino acids. As DNA, the CDR3 is TGTGCAGCAGCAAATCCCGGTCCGGGCCGAGAGTTACACGAGCAGTACTTC. As protein: CAAANPGPGRELHEQYF.

This clone rates as medium-sized. The chain recombines TRBV4-2 with TRBJ1-2; the D is unclear. CDR3 length: 11 amino acids. The V gene's germline CDR1 is LGHNA and CDR2 YNFKEQ. Trimming cost V 4 bases and J 5 bases, with 5 bases left between them. Written as DNA, the CDR3 is TGTGCCAGCAGCCCCGGATATGGCTACACCTTC. Its protein product is CASSPGYGYTF.

The rearrangement links TRBV18 to TRBJ2-7; 8 bases map to TRBD2. Losses at the gene ends were 3 bases for V and 3 bases for J; bases not matched to a gene: 4. The CDR3 runs 14 residues. Germline V gene sequence: CDR1 KGHSH, CDR2 LQKENI. CDR3 coding DNA: TGTGCCAGCTCACCCGGACTAGCTAGCTACGAGCAGTACTTC. This encodes CASSPGLASYEQYF.

This chain connects TRBV7-8 to TRBJ1-3; D is unclear. Germline CDR1 reads SGHVS; CDR2 reads FQNEAQ. The CDR3 runs to 15 residues. V lost 1 base to trimming and J lost 0 bases, with 7 bases between them. CDR3 coding DNA: TGTGCCAGCAGCTTAGAGGGAAACTCTGGAAACACCATATATTTT. Translated, it gives CASSLEGNSGNTIYF. The variable domain in full, with the rest retrieved from reference TRBV7-8 and TRBJ1-3, is GAGVSQSPRYKVAKRGQDVALRCDPISGHVSLFWYQQALGQGPEFLTYFQNEAQLDKSGLPSDRFFAERPEGSVSTLKIQRTQQEDSAVYLCASSLEGNSGNTIYFGEGSWLTVV.

This clone is a singleton in its sample. The chain uses TRBV12-5 and TRBJ2-1; TRBD2 matches 10 bases. Germline V gives CDR1 LGHNT, CDR2 FRNRAP. Losses at the gene ends were 3 bases for V and 0 bases for J; bases not matched to a gene: 8. The CDR3 has 18 amino acids. The CDR3 loop reads CASGLRLAGADSYNEQFF. The CDR3 DNA reads as TGTGCTAGTGGTTTAAGGCTAGCGGGGGCAGACTCCTACAATGAGCAGTTCTTC. Looking up the rest from reference TRBV12-5 and TRBJ2-1 gives the full variable domain: DARVTQTPRHKVTEMGQEVTMRCQPILGHNTVFWYRQTMMQGLELLAYFRNRAPLDDSGMPKDRFSAEMPDATLATLKIQPSEPRDSAVYFCASGLRLAGADSYNEQFFGPGTRLTVL.

The chain employs TRBV5-6 and TRBJ1-2; D remains unclear. Germline V gene data show CDR1 as SGHDT and CDR2 as YYEEEE. V lost 0 bases and J lost 1, with 1 base in between. The CDR3 sequence is 12 residues long. The CDR3 DNA is TGTGCCAGCAGCTTGGATAACTATGGCTACACCTTC. This codes for CASSLDNYGYTF.

This chain uses TRBV7-9 with TRBJ2-1, with D possibly being TRBD2 (6 bases). From germline, CDR1 is SEHNR and CDR2 FQNEAQ (reference sequence). The V gene lost 5 bases and the J gene lost 4 bases, with 15 bases spanning the gap. This CDR3 spans 15 amino acids. DNA for the CDR3: TGTGCCAGCAGCCCCCGAACGGGGGTGTACAATGAGCAGTTCTTC. This codes for CASSPRTGVYNEQFF.

The chain recombines TRBV19 with TRBJ2-7; 7 bases are a match to TRBD2. V was pared by 6 bases and J by 3 bases, with 11 bases of the junction left unmatched. Germline CDR1 LNHDA, CDR2 SQIVND (reference sequence). The length of the CDR3 is 15 residues. This CDR3 reads CASRHGGNARYEQYF. The CDR3 bases are TGTGCCAGTAGGCACGGGGGGAATGCCCGCTACGAGCAGTACTTC.

This clone counts as medium-sized. J is TRBJ1-5 and V is TRBV2; D gene uncertain. The V end lost 7 bases, the J end lost 2 bases, and 18 bases lay between the germline ends. Per germline, CDR1 SNHLY and CDR2 FYNNEI. This CDR3 is built from 16 residues. As DNA, the CDR3 is TGTGCCAGCAAAGGGCCACATCAGGTGGGCAATCAGCCCCAGCATTTT. This sequence encodes CASKGPHQVGNQPQHF. The full variable domain, rest sourced from reference TRBV2 and TRBJ1-5, is EPEVTQTPSHQVTQMGQEVILRCVPISNHLYFYWYRQILGQKVEFLVSFYNNEISEKSEIFDDQFSVERPDGSNFTLKIRSTKLEDSAMYFCASKGPHQVGNQPQHFGDGTRLSIL.

The chain combines TRBV28 with TRBJ1-1; TRBD1 is a possible D gene (6 bases). The ends were cut back, 9 bases at V and 1 base at J, with 15 bases in the middle. The CDR3 runs 14 residues. Germline V CDR1 and CDR2: MDHEN, SYDVKM. CDR3 DNA sequence: TGTGCCAGTCTCCCAGGGGTTGCGAACACTGAAGCTTTCTTT. It translates to CASLPGVANTEAFF.

The chain is built from TRBV4-1 and TRBJ2-7; 10 nucleotides match TRBD2. With 0 bases clipped from V and 1 base from J, the junction kept 9 bases outside the gene matches. CDR1 and CDR2 from the germline V gene are MGHRA and YSYEKL. This CDR3 comprises 18 residues. CDR3: CASSQDIKRGGRSYEQYF. As DNA, the CDR3 is TGCGCCAGCAGCCAAGATATCAAGCGGGGGGGTCGTTCCTACGAGCAGTACTTC.

The chain employs TRBV6-1 and TRBJ1-5; tentative D call: TRBD1 (5 bases). V was trimmed by 4 bases and J by 3 bases, leaving 13 bases between them. There are 15 residues in the CDR3. Germline V CDR1 and CDR2: MNHNS, SASEGT. The DNA for the CDR3 is TGTGCCAGCAGTGGCCCCCACGGGACCAATCAGCCCCAGCATTTT. The encoded protein is CASSGPHGTNQPQHF.

V is TRBV15 and J is TRBJ1-2, with D unresolved. CDR3 length: 13 residues. V was shortened by 0 bases and J by 8 bases, with 10 bases between the two germline ends. Germline CDR1 reads LNHNV; CDR2 reads YYDKDF (reference sequence). The CDR3 reads CATSRDGILGYTF. DNA of the CDR3: TGTGCCACCAGCAGAGATGGTATCTTGGGCTACACCTTC.

This rearrangement joins TRBV6-5 to TRBJ1-3; no firm D call. The V end was cut by 0 bases, the J end by 1 base, with 7 bases between. The germline CDR1 and CDR2 sequences are MNHEY and SVGAGI. CDR3 length: 15 residues. CDR3 amino acids: CASSYSRGSGNTIYF. DNA for the CDR3: TGTGCCAGCAGTTACTCGCGAGGTTCTGGAAACACCATATATTTT.